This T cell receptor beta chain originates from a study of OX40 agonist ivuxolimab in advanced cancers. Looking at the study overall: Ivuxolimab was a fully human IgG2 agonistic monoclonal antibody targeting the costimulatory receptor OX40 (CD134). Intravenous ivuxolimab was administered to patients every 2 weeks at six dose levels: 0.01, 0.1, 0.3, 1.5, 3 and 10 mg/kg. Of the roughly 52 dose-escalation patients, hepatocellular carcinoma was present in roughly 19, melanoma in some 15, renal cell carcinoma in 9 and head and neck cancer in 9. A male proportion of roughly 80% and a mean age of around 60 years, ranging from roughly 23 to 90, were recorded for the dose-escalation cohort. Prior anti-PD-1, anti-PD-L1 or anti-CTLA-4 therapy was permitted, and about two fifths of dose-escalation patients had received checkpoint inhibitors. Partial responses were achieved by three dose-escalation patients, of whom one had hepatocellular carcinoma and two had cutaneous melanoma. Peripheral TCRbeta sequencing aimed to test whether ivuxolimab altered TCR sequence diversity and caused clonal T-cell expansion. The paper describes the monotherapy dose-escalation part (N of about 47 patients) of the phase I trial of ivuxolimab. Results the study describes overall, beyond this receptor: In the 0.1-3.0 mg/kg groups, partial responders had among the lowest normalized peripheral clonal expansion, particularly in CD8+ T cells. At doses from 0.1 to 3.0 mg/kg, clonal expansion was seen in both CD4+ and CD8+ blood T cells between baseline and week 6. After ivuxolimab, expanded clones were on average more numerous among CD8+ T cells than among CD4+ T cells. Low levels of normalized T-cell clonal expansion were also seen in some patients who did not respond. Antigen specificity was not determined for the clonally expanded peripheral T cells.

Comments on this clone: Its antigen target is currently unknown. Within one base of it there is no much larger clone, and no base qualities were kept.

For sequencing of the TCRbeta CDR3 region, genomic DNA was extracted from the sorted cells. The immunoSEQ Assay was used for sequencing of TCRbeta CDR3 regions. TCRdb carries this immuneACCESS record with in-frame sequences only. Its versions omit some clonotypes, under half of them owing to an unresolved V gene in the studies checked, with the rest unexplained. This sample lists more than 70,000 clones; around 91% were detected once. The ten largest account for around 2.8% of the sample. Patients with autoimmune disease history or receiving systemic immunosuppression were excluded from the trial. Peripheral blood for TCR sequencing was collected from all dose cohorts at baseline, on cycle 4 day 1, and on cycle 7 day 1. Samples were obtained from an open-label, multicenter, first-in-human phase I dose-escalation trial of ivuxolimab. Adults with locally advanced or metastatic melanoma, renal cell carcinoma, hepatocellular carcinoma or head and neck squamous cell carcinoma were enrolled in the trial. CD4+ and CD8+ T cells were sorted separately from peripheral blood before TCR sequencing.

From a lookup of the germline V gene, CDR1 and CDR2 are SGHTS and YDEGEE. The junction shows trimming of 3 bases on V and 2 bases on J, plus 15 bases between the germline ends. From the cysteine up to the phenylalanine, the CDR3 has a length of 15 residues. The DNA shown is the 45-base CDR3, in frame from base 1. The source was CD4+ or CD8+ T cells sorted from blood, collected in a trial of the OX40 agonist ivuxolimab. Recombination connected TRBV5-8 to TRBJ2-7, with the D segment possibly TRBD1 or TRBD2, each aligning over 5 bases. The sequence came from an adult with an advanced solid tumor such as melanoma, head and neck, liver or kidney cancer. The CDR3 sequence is CASSSPRGTPYEQYF. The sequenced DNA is TGTGCCAGCAGCTCCCCCCGTGGGACCCCCTACGAGCAGTACTTC.